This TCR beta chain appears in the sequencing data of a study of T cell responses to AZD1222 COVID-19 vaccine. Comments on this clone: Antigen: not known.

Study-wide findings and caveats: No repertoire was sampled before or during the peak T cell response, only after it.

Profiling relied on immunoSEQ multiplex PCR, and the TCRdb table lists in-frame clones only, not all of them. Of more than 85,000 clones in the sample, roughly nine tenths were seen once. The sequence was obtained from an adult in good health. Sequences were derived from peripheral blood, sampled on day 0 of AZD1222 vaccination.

The CDR3 region has the DNA TGCAGCGTTGCTGAAGGGGACTACGAGCAGTACTTC. Translated: CSVAEGDYEQYF. The V and J genes are TRBV29-1 and TRBJ2-7, with D perhaps matching TRBD1 (5 bases). Germline loops: CDR1 SQVTM, CDR2 ANQGSEA. The CDR3 length is 12 residues. The V end lost 4 bases, the J end lost 3 bases, and 10 bases lay between the germline ends.